Below, 29 T cell receptor beta chains from the same sample are listed, as sequenced in a study of shared clonotypes between healthy human individuals. Libraries were prepared by immunoSEQ multiplex PCR; TCRdb keeps only in-frame clonotypes and omits some of them. The sample records a few million clones, 90% to 95% being singletons. The sample taken for sequencing was naive CD4+ T cells sorted from blood. Subset: CD45RA+ positively selected. These TCRs come from a man in his late teens or twenties in good health.

The gene calls are TRBV6-6 and TRBJ1-3; TRBD1 might be the D (5 bases). The V end was cut by 1 base, the J end by 4 bases, with 14 bases between. CDR3 size: 16 residues. Germline V lookup: CDR1 MNHNY, CDR2 SVGAGI (reference sequence). CDR3 in amino acids: CASSYFLGHTGNTIYF. The CDR3 DNA is TGTGCCAGCAGTTACTTCCTCGGACATACCGGAAACACCATATATTTT.

V is TRBV10-1 and J is TRBJ2-7, with TRBD2 identical over 10 bases. The V segment lost 5 bases and the J segment 4 bases; nucleotides outside the gene matches: 5. Germline CDR1 WNHNN, CDR2 SYGVQD (reference sequence). This CDR3 spans 14 amino acids. CDR3 region: CASSPAGGSYEQYF. The CDR3 region has the DNA TGCGCCAGCAGTCCAGCGGGAGGGTCTTACGAGCAGTACTTC.

The chain has TRBV7-2 and TRBJ1-4; D unresolved. CDR3 size: 16 residues. The V and J ends lost 5 bases and 7 bases respectively, with 20 bases between them. Germline V gene lookup returns CDR1 SGHTA and CDR2 FQGNSA. Here the CDR3 DNA reads TGTGCCAGCAGCCCACAGACCGGGTCCCCGGGTGAAAAACTGTTTTTT. It codes for CASSPQTGSPGEKLFF.

V usage is TRBV15 and J usage is TRBJ1-1; D may be TRBD1 (6 bases). V lost 3 bases to trimming and J lost 7 bases, with 12 bases between them. Germline CDR1 reads LNHNV; CDR2 reads YYDKDF (reference sequence). The CDR3 extends over 13 amino acids. In DNA, the CDR3 is TGTGCCACCAGCAGGGGAGGGGGAGGTGAAGCTTTCTTT. Translation gives CATSRGGGGEAFF.

This clone was observed a handful of times. J is TRBJ1-6 and V is TRBV2; D gene ambiguous. Trimming removed 3 bases from V and 3 bases from J, with 6 bases in between. Germline CDR1 and CDR2: SNHLY and FYNNEI. The CDR3 loop spans 14 amino acids. Here the CDR3 reads CASSDRVYNSPLHF. The DNA of the CDR3 is TGTGCCAGCAGTGATCGTGTCTATAATTCACCCCTCCACTTT.

This clone was observed once. The chain recombines TRBV6-5 with TRBJ2-7; tentative D call: TRBD2 (7 bases). Per the germline V gene, CDR1 is MNHEY and CDR2 is SVGAGI. The CDR3 extends over 14 amino acids. V was pared by 7 bases and J by 4 bases, with 17 bases between. The CDR3 DNA reads TGTGCCAGCACCCGAGGGGGGGCGGAGTACGAGCAGTACTTC. Translation: CASTRGGAEYEQYF.

The gene calls are TRBV5-1 and TRBJ2-5; D is undetermined. CDR1 and CDR2 (germline): SGHRS, YFSETQ. Trimming shortened V by 4 bases and J by 3 bases, and 19 bases separated the two germline ends. The CDR3 runs 16 residues. The CDR3 sequence: CASSPMVAPKEETQYF. CDR3 nucleotide sequence: TGCGCCAGCAGCCCGATGGTGGCCCCCAAAGAAGAGACCCAGTACTTC.

The chain couples TRBV28 to TRBJ1-4; D ambiguous. Germline V gene data show CDR1 as MDHEN and CDR2 as SYDVKM. V lost 2 bases and J lost 8, with 12 bases in between. CDR3 length: 14 residues. CDR3 in amino acids: CASSLRVPGEKLFF. The CDR3 nucleotides read TGTGCCAGCAGTTTACGGGTTCCGGGGGAAAAACTGTTTTTT.

The chain has TRBV4-3 and TRBJ2-5; 7 nucleotides align to TRBD2. Germline CDR1 reads LGHNA; CDR2 reads YSLEER. The trim removed 1 base at V and 0 bases at J, leaving 5 bases unmatched. The CDR3 loop spans 16 amino acids. The CDR3 DNA follows: TGCGCCAGCAGCCAAGGGCCTAGCGGCAACCAAGAGACCCAGTACTTC. Amino acids: CASSQGPSGNQETQYF.

The chain employs TRBV18 and TRBJ2-2; D is uncertain. Germline CDR1 and CDR2: KGHSH and LQKENI. Trimming shortened V by 6 bases and J by 6 bases, and 11 bases separated the two germline ends. CDR3 length: 13 residues. The CDR3 DNA follows: TGTGCCAGCTCTCCTAGACAAGCCGGGGAGCTGTTTTTT. Encoded protein: CASSPRQAGELFF.

This clone was observed a single time. The chain is built from TRBV2 and TRBJ2-5; TRBD1 aligns across 7 bases. Germline V lookup: CDR1 SNHLY, CDR2 FYNNEI. V shed 6 bases and J 4 bases; nucleotides not matched to a gene: 11. There are 15 residues in the CDR3. The CDR3 loop reads CASRQSGGPLETQYF. The CDR3 region has the DNA TGTGCCAGCAGACAATCAGGGGGACCCCTAGAGACCCAGTACTTC. Full variable domain (rest looked up from reference TRBV2 and TRBJ2-5): EPEVTQTPSHQVTQMGQEVILRCVPISNHLYFYWYRQILGQKVEFLVSFYNNEISEKSEIFDDQFSVERPDGSNFTLKIRSTKLEDSAMYFCASRQSGGPLETQYFGPGTRLLVL.

V is TRBV7-2 and J is TRBJ1-2; D is perhaps TRBD1 (5 bases). The CDR3 length is 13 residues. V was cut by 5 bases and J by 7 bases, with 14 bases left in between. Germline V CDR1 and CDR2: SGHTA, FQGNSA. CDR3 nucleotide sequence: TGTGCCAGCAGCACCCTGGAGGGGTTTGGCTACACCTTC. This gives the protein CASSTLEGFGYTF.

The genes are TRBV6-1 and TRBJ2-7; D is unresolved. Germline CDR1 is MNHNS and CDR2 is SASEGT. The CDR3 is 14 amino acids. V was cut by 4 bases and J by 1 base, with 11 bases left in between. The CDR3 sequence: CASSGARLSYEQYF. The CDR3 bases are TGTGCCAGCAGTGGGGCGAGGCTTTCCTACGAGCAGTACTTC.

The gene calls are TRBV25-1 and TRBJ2-1; D remains ambiguous. Per the germline V gene, CDR1 is MGHDK and CDR2 is SYGVNS. V gave up 0 bases and J gave up 8 bases, with 2 bases separating them. The CDR3 totals 11 residues. Written as DNA, the CDR3 is TGTGCCAGCAGTGAATATTATGAGCAGTTCTTC. Amino acid sequence: CASSEYYEQFF. Based on the CDR3 plus reference TRBV25-1 and TRBJ2-1, the full variable domain is EADIYQTPRYLVIGTGKKITLECSQTMGHDKMYWYQQDPGMELHLIHYSYGVNSTEKGDLSSESTVSRIRTEHFPLTLESARPSHTSQYLCASSEYYEQFFGPGTRLTVL.

This clone was seen a single time. The chain recombines TRBV5-1 with TRBJ1-1, with TRBD1 identical over 7 bases. This CDR3 region has 14 residues. Germline V lookup: CDR1 SGHRS, CDR2 YFSETQ. Trimming removed 2 bases from V and 7 bases from J; junction bases left unmatched: 8. As DNA, the CDR3 is TGCGCCAGCAGCTTCTCGGACAGGCGAGATGAAGCTTTCTTT. It codes for CASSFSDRRDEAFF.

The rearrangement joins TRBV5-1 to TRBJ2-5; TRBD2 agrees at 13 bases. Trimming took 4 bases from V and 5 from J; bases not matched to a gene: 5. The CDR3 covers 15 residues. Germline-derived CDR1 and CDR2 are SGHRS and YFSETQ. This CDR3 is CASSLTLAGGETQYF. The CDR3 DNA sequence: TGCGCCAGCAGCCTTACACTAGCGGGAGGGGAGACCCAGTACTTC. Combining the CDR3 with reference TRBV5-1 and TRBJ2-5 gives the whole variable domain KAGVTQTPRYLIKTRGQQVTLSCSPISGHRSVSWYQQTPGQGLQFLFEYFSETQRNKGNFPGRFSGRQFSNSRSEMNVSTLELGDSALYLCASSLTLAGGETQYFGPGTRLLVL.

The gene calls are TRBV14 and TRBJ1-1, with D unclear. The length of the CDR3 is 17 residues. V dropped 4 bases and J dropped 0 bases, with 18 bases sitting between them. Germline V gene data show CDR1 as SGHDN and CDR2 as FVKESK. The DNA of the CDR3 is TGTGCCAGCAGCCGGACCGTAGTGCCCGGGGTGAACACTGAAGCTTTCTTT. Residues: CASSRTVVPGVNTEAFF.

The chain carries TRBV7-9 and TRBJ1-1; tentatively, D is TRBD1 (5 bases). Germline-derived CDR1 and CDR2 are SEHNR and FQNEAQ (reference sequence). This CDR3 has 13 amino acids. V lost 5 bases and J lost 1, with 8 bases in between. The CDR3 spells CASSRGGNTEAFF. The CDR3 bases are TGTGCCAGCAGCCGCGGGGGGAACACTGAAGCTTTCTTT.

The CDR3 protein is CASSFGRGYSTDTQYF. The CDR3 nucleotides read TGTGCCAGCAGCTTCGGCCGGGGGTATAGCACAGATACGCAGTATTTT. This rearrangement joins TRBV11-3 to TRBJ2-3, with TRBD2 as a possible D gene (6 bases). This CDR3 is built from 16 residues. Germline V gives CDR1 SGHNT, CDR2 YENEEA. The germline V and J ends were trimmed by 3 bases and 0 bases, with 13 bases remaining between them.

V gene TRBV2 combines with J gene TRBJ1-2; 9 bases agree with TRBD1. The ends lost 5 bases at V and 0 bases at J; junction bases unmatched: 4. From germline, CDR1 is SNHLY and CDR2 FYNNEI. The CDR3 spans 15 residues. The CDR3 nucleotides are TGTGCCAGCAGTCAGGGACAGGGCGCTAACTATGGCTACACCTTC. It translates to CASSQGQGANYGYTF.

The V call is TRBV15, the J call TRBJ1-2; 12 bases line up with TRBD1. This CDR3 comprises 17 residues. Germline V gene lookup returns CDR1 LNHNV and CDR2 YYDKDF (reference sequence). J lost 6 bases, V lost 11 bases, and 19 bases had no gene match. In nucleotides, the CDR3 is TGTGCCCCGACGCGGGGACAGGGGGCAGCCACCGGAAATGGCTACACCTTC. This codes for CAPTRGQGAATGNGYTF.

V is TRBV28 and J is TRBJ1-1; weak D call: TRBD1 (5 bases). Germline V gene sequence: CDR1 MDHEN, CDR2 SYDVKM. This CDR3 is 14 amino acids long. Trimming pared 6 bases from V and 7 bases from J, leaving 18 bases between. The CDR3 DNA reads as TGTGCCAGCAGCTACGGGACTGCCAAGGGTGAAGCTTTCTTT. Translated, it gives CASSYGTAKGEAFF.

For this clone: Mismatch with germline at one junction end may stem from a read error. This sequence joins TRBV7-7 and TRBJ2-7; maybe TRBD2 (7 bases). The CDR3 has 15 residues. The germline CDR1 and CDR2 sequences are SSHAT and FNYEAQ (reference sequence). The CDR3, as DNA: TGTGCTAGCAGCCCCGAGTCCGGGGGGCCCTACGAGCAGTACTTC. This encodes CASSPESGGPYEQYF.

This chain links TRBV7-3 with TRBJ2-2, with D perhaps TRBD1 (6 bases). This CDR3 comprises 13 residues. V was cut by 4 bases and J by 5 bases, with 8 bases left in between. Germline V gives CDR1 SGHTA, CDR2 FQGTGA. The CDR3 spells CASSSGVTGELFF. As DNA, the CDR3 is TGTGCCAGCAGCTCAGGGGTGACCGGGGAGCTGTTTTTT.

V and J are TRBV5-1 and TRBJ2-3; maybe TRBD2 (7 bases). Deletions cut 0 bases from V and 1 base from J, with 12 bases between. Germline V gene sequence: CDR1 SGHRS, CDR2 YFSETQ. The CDR3 is 16 amino acids. The CDR3 region is CASSLAGGKGTDTQYF. The CDR3 DNA reads TGCGCCAGCAGCTTGGCGGGGGGCAAAGGCACAGATACGCAGTATTTT.

The DNA for the CDR3 is TGTGCCAGCAGCGTAGAGGTTGGGGCCAACGTCCTGACTTTC. Its translation is CASSVEVGANVLTF. V gene TRBV9 combines with J gene TRBJ2-6; D remains unclear. This CDR3 has 14 amino acids. Between the trimmed V and J ends, which lost 0 bases and 3 bases, there was a span of 4 bases. CDR1 and CDR2 (germline): SGDLS, YYNGEE.

The rearrangement links TRBV4-1 to TRBJ2-1, with TRBD2 matching 7 bases. This CDR3 region has 17 residues. Germline V CDR1 and CDR2: MGHRA, YSYEKL. V shed 1 base, J shed 8 bases, and the junction held 14 bases outside the gene matches. CDR3 in DNA: TGCGCCAGCAGCCAAGGACCCCCCCGGACTAGGAGCGATGAGCAGTTCTTC. As protein: CASSQGPPRTRSDEQFF.

About this clone itself: Other DNA sequences from this sample encode an identical CDR3 as well. This sequence joins TRBV5-1 and TRBJ1-2; 8 bases fit TRBD1. The CDR3 totals 13 residues. CDR1 and CDR2 from the germline V gene are SGHRS and YFSETQ. V shed 0 bases and J 6 bases; nucleotides not matched to a gene: 1. The CDR3 DNA is TGCGCCAGCAGCTTGGCAGGGGGCGATGGCTACACCTTC. Translating gives CASSLAGGDGYTF.

The chain employs TRBV11-2 and TRBJ2-7; D is perhaps TRBD1 (5 bases). V was trimmed by 3 bases and J by 1 base, leaving 16 bases between them. Germline V gene lookup returns CDR1 SGHAT and CDR2 FQNNGV. There are 16 residues in the CDR3. CDR3 nucleotide sequence: TGTGCCAGCAGCTTCTTCGAGGAAACAGGATCCTACGAGCAGTACTTC. Protein product: CASSFFEETGSYEQYF.